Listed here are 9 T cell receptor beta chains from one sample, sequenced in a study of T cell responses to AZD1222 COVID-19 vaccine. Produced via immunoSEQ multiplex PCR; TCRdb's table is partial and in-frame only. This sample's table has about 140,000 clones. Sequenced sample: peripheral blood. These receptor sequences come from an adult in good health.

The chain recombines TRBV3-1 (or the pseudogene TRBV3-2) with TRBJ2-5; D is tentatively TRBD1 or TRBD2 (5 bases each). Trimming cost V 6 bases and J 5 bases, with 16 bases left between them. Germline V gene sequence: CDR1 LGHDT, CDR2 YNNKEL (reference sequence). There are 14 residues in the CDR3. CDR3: CASSWDVFRETQYF. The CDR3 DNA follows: TGTGCCAGCAGTTGGGACGTATTTAGGGAGACCCAGTACTTC.

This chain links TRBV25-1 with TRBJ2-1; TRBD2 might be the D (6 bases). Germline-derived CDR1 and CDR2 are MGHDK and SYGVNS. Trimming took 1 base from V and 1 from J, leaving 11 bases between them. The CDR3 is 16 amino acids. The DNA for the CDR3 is TGTGCCAGCAGTGAATGGGTGGGGGGTTCCTACAATGAGCAGTTCTTC. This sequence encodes CASSEWVGGSYNEQFF.

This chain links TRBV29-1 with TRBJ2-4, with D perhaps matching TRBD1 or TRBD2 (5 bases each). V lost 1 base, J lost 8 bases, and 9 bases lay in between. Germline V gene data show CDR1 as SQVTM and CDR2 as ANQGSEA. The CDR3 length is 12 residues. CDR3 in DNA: TGCAGCGTTGAAGTGGTGGGGGACATTCAGTACTTC. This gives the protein CSVEVVGDIQYF.

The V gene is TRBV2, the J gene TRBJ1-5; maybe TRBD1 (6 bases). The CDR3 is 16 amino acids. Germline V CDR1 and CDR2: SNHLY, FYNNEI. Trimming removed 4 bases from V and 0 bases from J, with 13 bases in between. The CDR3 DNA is TGTGCCAGCAGTGTGAGGGGGTCATATAGCAATCAGCCCCAGCATTTT. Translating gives CASSVRGSYSNQPQHF.

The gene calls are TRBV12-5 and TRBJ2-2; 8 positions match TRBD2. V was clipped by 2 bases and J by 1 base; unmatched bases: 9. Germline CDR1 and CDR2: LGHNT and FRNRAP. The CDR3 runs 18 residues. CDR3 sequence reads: CASGLSPPAGENTGELFF. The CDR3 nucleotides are TGTGCTAGTGGTTTGTCCCCGCCAGCGGGGGAGAACACCGGGGAGCTGTTTTTT.

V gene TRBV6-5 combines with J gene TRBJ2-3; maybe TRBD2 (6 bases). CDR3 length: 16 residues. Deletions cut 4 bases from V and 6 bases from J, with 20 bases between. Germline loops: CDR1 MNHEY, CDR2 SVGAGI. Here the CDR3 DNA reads TGTGCCAGCAGTTCATTCCTAGTGGGGAGGCGGGATACGCAGTATTTT. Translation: CASSSFLVGRRDTQYF.

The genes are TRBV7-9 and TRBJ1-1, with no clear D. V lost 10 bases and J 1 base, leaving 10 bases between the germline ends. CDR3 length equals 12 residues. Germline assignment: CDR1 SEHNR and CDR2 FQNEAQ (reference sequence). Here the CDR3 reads CAIDRGNTEAFF. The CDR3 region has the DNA TGTGCCATTGACCGGGGGAACACTGAAGCTTTCTTT.

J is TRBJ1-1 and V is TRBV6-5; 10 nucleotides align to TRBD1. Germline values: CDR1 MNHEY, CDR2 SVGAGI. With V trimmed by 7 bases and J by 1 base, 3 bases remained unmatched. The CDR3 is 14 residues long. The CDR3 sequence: CASKRTGGNTEAFF. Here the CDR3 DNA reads TGTGCCAGCAAAAGGACAGGGGGGAACACTGAAGCTTTCTTT.

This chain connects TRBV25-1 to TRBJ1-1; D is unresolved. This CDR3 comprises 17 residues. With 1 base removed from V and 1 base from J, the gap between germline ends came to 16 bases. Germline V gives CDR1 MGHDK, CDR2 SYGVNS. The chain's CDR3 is CASSESTSTTPNTEAFF. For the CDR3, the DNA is TGTGCCAGCAGTGAATCCACATCTACAACCCCGAACACTGAAGCTTTCTTT.